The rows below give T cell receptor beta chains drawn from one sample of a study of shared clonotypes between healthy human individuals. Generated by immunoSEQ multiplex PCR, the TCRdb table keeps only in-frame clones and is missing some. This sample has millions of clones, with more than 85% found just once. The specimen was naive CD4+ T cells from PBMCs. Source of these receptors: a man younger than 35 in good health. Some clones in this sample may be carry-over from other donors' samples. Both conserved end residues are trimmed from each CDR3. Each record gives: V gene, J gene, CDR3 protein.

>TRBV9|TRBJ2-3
ASSVSGRGTDTQY
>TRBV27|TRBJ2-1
ASSLSVAGEGEQF
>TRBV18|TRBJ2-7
ASSPLSGQGSYEQY
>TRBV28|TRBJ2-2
ASSSPGTANTGELF
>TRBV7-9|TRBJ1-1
ASSADANTEAF
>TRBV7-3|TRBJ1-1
ASSLGTNTEAF
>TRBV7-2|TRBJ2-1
ASRPSGNSYNEQF
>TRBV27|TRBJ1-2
ASSSGTSDRGIFYGYT
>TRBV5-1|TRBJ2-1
ASSSGTVLVNEQF
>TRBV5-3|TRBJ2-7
ARSRGRGHYEQY
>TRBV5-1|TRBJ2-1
ASSLGSSGPYNEQF
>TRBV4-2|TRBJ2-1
ASSQWGASSYNEQF
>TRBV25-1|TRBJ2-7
ASKGQISYEQY
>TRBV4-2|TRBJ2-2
ASSQGVSGRASDGELF
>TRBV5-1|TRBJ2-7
ASSLGTVQNYEQY
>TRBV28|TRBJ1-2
ASSPRDSFNYGYT
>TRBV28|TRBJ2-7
ASGPPGLAYEQY
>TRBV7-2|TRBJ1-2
ASSTGGLFSYGYT
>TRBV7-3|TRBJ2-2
ASSLTASGIGTGELF
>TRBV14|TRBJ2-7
ASSRSSGSFYEQY
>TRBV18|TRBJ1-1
ASSPVPGTTEAF
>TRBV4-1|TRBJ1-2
ASSQDWRPSLRT
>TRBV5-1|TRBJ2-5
ASSPTTSGRGETQY
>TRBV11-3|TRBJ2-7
ASSLTGGPRY
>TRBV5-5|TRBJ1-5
ASSENKNQPQH
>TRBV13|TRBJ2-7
ASSLAAKYEQY
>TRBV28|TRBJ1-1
ASSPPRALAF
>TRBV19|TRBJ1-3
ASSSGRFSGNTIY
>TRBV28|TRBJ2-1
ASSRERPYNEQF
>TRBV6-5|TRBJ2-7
ASTVLAGGSYEQY
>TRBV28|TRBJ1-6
ASSLPLKTLH
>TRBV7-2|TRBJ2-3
ASSLPGVRQY
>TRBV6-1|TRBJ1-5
ATGPRGEQPQH
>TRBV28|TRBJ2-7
ASSRWDRGGEQY
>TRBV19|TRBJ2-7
ASSRAGSSYEQY
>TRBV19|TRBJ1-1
ASSVLTGINTEAF
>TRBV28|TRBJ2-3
ASSLPDRVADTQY
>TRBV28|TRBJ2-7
ASRQGQRSSYEQY
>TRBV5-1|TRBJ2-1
ASSLGGLAGTNEQF
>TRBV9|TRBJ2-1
ASSVEGTSNGEQF
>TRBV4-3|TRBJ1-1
ASSQVEGSGTEAF
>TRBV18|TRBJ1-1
ASSPQGMNTEAF
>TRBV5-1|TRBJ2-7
ASSSLAGNHEQY
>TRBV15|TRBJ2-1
ATSRDRRASGSDNEQF
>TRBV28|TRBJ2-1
ASSLWKTRAGVLMSYNEQF
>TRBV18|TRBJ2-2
ASSPGLAQNTGELF
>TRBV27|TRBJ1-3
ASSFGIGVGNTIY
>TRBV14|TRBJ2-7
ASSQSGYYEQY
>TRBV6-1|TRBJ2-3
ASTPRISKRDTQY
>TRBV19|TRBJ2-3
ASSIAIVTDTQY
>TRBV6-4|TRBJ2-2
ASRGPNTGELF
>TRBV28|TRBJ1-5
ASSLWRGSDQPQH
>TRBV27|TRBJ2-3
ASSFWGITDTQY
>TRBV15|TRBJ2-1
ATSPRGLHNEQF